Listed below are T cell receptor beta chains from one sample, sequenced in a study of blood T cell repertoires in COVID-19. Clones were sequenced by immunoSEQ multiplex PCR, and TCRdb holds only the in-frame ones, with some missing. The sample holds tens of thousands of clones, over 80% seen once. Specimen: peripheral blood. The receptor source for this set is a woman at least 80 years old with active or convalescent COVID-19. CDR3s include the opening cysteine and the closing phenylalanine or tryptophan. The D gene is left open where the match is weak. Expanded clones are given a class, and other clones once, few, many or no size at all.

NA	TRBV4-3	NA	TRBJ2-3	TGCGCCAGCAGCCGCCGATTTGGCGGGGAGAGCACAGATACGCAGTATTTT	CASSRRFGGESTDTQYF
TRBD1	TRBV30	few	TRBJ1-2	TGTGCCTGGAATCCGCTCCAGGGGGTAGGTCCCTCGGGCTACACCTTC	CAWNPLQGVGPSGYTF
NA	TRBV18	NA	TRBJ2-1	TGTGCCAGCTCACAGACTCAAGCCCCTTACAATGAGCAGTTCTTC	CASSQTQAPYNEQFF
TRBD1	TRBV6-5	NA	TRBJ2-5	TGTGCCAGCAGTAATCGACAGGGGGCGGAGGAGACCCAGTACTTC	CASSNRQGAEETQYF
NA	TRBV25-1	NA	TRBJ1-1	TGTGCCAGCAGTGATTGGACAGACCTTACTGAAGCTTTCTTT	CASSDWTDLTEAFF
NA	TRBV18	NA	TRBJ2-3	TGTGCCAGCTCACCACGAGAGAGAGCATCTAGCACAGATACGCAGTATTTT	CASSPRERASSTDTQYF
TRBD2	TRBV30	NA	TRBJ2-5	TGTGCCTGGAGAACTAGCGGGGGTAAGAAGACCCAGTACTTC	CAWRTSGGKKTQYF
NA	TRBV27	NA	TRBJ1-5	TGTGCCAGCAGTTTACAGGGTTATAGCAATCAGCCCCAGCATTTT	CASSLQGYSNQPQHF
NA	TRBV10-3	NA	TRBJ1-5	TGTGCCATCCGACAGCCTAATCAGCCCCAGCATTTT	CAIRQPNQPQHF
NA	TRBV7-8	few	TRBJ1-3	TGTGCCAGCAGTTCAATGGGGAGCTCTGGAAACACCATATATTTT	CASSSMGSSGNTIYF
NA	TRBV7-9	NA	TRBJ1-1	TGTGCCAGCAGCTCACAGGGTGGGGACACTGAAGCTTTCTTT	CASSSQGGDTEAFF
TRBD2	TRBV3-1/TRBV3-2	NA	TRBJ2-3	TGTGCCAGCAGTATCGGACTAGCGGTTCTCACAGATACGCAGTATTTT	CASSIGLAVLTDTQYF
TRBD1	TRBV10-3	NA	TRBJ1-1	TGTGCCATCAGTGAGACAGGGGACACTGAAGCTTTCTTT	CAISETGDTEAFF
NA	TRBV27	few	TRBJ1-6	TGTGCCAGCAGTCTGAGCGTCTCCTATAATTCACCCCTCCACTTT	CASSLSVSYNSPLHF
NA	TRBV29-1	NA	TRBJ1-1	TGCAGCGTGCAGGGGCAGTCCAACACTGAAGCTTTCTTT	CSVQGQSNTEAFF
TRBD2	TRBV27	NA	TRBJ2-1	TGTGCCAGCAGTTCCGATAATAGCGGGAGCTGGAATGAGCAGTTCTTC	CASSSDNSGSWNEQFF
TRBD1	TRBV2	NA	TRBJ2-5	TGTGCCAGCAATCTGCAGGGGGCCGAAGAGACCCAGTACTTC	CASNLQGAEETQYF
TRBD2	TRBV7-2	once	TRBJ2-1	TGTGCCAGCAGCCACTGGGGAGGGCGGGGGAATGAGCAGTTCTTC	CASSHWGGRGNEQFF
NA	TRBV5-5	NA	TRBJ1-3	TGTGCCAGCAGCTTGGCGACAATTCATGGAAACACCATATATTTT	CASSLATIHGNTIYF
NA	TRBV11-2	NA	TRBJ1-3	TGTGCCAGCAGCTTGACAGAAGGAAACACCATATATTTT	CASSLTEGNTIYF
NA	TRBV12-3/TRBV12-4	once	TRBJ2-7	TGTGCCAGCAGTTTAGCGAGGGTCGAGCAGTACTTC	CASSLARVEQYF
NA	TRBV7-9	once	TRBJ2-7	TGTGCCAGCAGCTTAGGGAGCCCATACGAGCAGTACTTC	CASSLGSPYEQYF
NA	TRBV19	NA	TRBJ1-1	TGTGCCAGTAGTATTTCCGGAGTAGTGGAGACTGAAGCTTTCTTT	CASSISGVVETEAFF
TRBD2	TRBV5-1	NA	TRBJ2-7	TGCGCCAGCACCGTCCTCGGGACTAGCGGGATAACTCCCGAGCAGTACTTC	CASTVLGTSGITPEQYF
NA	TRBV19	NA	TRBJ1-3	TGTGCCAGTAGCAATCTACAGGCGTTCTCTGGAAACACCATATATTTT	CASSNLQAFSGNTIYF